The present TCR beta chain was sequenced within a study of T cell therapy after organ transplantation. Study-level background: Therapy products were autologous CMV-specific T cells, peptide-expanded for about two weeks. CMV-specific T cells, median 1.92 x 10^8, were given as 2 to 6 intravenous infusions. Study results and limitations: Nonresponder repertoires showed strong pretherapy expansions, barely changing post-therapy.

Points on this clone: Antigen specificity is unknown.

V was clipped by 4 bases and J by 8 bases; unmatched bases: 11. CDR3 length equals 17 residues. From germline, CDR1 is MNHEY and CDR2 SMNVEV (reference sequence). Measured with immunoSEQ multiplex PCR; TCRdb has only the in-frame clones, and not every one. Among 45,000 to 60,000 clones listed, 85% to 95% were seen once. The J gene is TRBJ2-1, the V gene TRBV27; 13 positions agree with TRBD2. Sequencing was performed on CD8+ T cells from blood, taken before autologous CMV-specific T cell therapy. This receptor was obtained from a human patient who had received a solid organ transplant and had CMV disease. The CDR3 DNA reads TGTGCCAGCAGTTCGTCGCGAGGACTAGCGGGAGTTGATGAGCAGTTCTTC. This encodes CASSSSRGLAGVDEQFF.